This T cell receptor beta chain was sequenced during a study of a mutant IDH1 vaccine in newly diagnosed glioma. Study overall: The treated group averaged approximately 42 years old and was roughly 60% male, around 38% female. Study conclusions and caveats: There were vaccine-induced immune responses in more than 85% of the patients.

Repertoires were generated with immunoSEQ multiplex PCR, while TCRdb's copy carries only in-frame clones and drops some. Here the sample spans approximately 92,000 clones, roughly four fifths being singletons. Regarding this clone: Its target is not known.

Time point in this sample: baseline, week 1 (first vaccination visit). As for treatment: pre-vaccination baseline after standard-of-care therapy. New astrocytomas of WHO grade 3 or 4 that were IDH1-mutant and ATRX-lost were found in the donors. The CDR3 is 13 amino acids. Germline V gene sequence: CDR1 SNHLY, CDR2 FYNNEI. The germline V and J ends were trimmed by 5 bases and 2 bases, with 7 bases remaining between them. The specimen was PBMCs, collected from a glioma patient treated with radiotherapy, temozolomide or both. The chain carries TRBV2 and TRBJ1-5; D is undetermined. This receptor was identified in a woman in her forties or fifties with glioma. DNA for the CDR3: TGTGCCAGCAGTCGCGACGGCAATCAGCCCCAGCATTTT. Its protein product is CASSRDGNQPQHF. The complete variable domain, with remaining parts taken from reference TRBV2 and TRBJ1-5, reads EPEVTQTPSHQVTQMGQEVILRCVPISNHLYFYWYRQILGQKVEFLVSFYNNEISEKSEIFDDQFSVERPDGSNFTLKIRSTKLEDSAMYFCASSRDGNQPQHFGDGTRLSIL.